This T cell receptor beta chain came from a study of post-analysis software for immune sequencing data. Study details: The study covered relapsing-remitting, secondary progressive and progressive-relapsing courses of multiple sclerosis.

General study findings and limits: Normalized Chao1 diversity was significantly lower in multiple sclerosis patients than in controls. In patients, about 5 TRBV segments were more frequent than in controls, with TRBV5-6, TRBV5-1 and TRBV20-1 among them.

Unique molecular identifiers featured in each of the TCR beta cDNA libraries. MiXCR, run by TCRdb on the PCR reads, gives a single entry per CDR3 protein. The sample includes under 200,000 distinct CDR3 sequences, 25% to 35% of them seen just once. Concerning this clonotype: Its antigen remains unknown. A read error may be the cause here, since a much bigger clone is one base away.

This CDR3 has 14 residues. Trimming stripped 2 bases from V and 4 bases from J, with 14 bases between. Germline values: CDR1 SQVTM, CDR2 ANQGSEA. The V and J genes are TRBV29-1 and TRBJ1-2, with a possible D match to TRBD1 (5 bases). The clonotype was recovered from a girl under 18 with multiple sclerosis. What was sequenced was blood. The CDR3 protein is CSVEWAGWGYGYTF. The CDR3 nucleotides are TGCAGCGTTGAATGGGCAGGGTGGGGCTATGGCTACACCTTC.